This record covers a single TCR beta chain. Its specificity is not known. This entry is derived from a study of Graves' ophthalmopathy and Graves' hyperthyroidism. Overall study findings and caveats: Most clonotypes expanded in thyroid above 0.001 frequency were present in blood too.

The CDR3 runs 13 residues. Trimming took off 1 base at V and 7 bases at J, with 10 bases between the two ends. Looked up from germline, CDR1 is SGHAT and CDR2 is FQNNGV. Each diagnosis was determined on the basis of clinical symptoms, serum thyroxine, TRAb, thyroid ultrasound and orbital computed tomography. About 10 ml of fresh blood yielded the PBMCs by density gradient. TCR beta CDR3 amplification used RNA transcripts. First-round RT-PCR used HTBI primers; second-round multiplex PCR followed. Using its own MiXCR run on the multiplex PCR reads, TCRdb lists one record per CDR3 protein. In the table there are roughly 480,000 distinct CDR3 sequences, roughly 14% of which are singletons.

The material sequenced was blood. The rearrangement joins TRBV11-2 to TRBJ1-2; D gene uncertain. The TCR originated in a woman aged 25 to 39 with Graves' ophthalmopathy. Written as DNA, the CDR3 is TGTGCCAGCAGCTTAGGGCTTTCTAGTGGCTACACCTTC. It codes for CASSLGLSSGYTF.